The T cell receptor (beta chain) described here comes from a study of blood T cell repertoires in COVID-19. Study details: The United States, Italy and Spain supplied acute and convalescent COVID-19 samples.

Germline CDR1 LGHDT, CDR2 YNNKEL (reference sequence). Trimming stripped 3 bases from V and 5 bases from J, with 14 bases between. The CDR3 has 15 amino acids. Per the original methods: Quantification of nucleated cells was approximated via reference gene primer amplification. TCRdb keeps only in-frame clones here, not all; method: immunoSEQ multiplex PCR. V and J calls and clone size are given by that table; D and trimming were obtained from the DNA. The profile shows about 250,000 clones, around four fifths of them singletons. The receptor was derived from a man aged 80 or over with acute or convalescent COVID-19. Input material: peripheral blood. This sequence joins TRBV3-1 (or the pseudogene TRBV3-2) and TRBJ2-1; the D gene is possibly TRBD1 (6 bases). DNA of the CDR3: TGTGCCAGCAGCCAGGACAGAAGACACAACAATGAGCAGTTCTTC. Protein product: CASSQDRRHNNEQFF.